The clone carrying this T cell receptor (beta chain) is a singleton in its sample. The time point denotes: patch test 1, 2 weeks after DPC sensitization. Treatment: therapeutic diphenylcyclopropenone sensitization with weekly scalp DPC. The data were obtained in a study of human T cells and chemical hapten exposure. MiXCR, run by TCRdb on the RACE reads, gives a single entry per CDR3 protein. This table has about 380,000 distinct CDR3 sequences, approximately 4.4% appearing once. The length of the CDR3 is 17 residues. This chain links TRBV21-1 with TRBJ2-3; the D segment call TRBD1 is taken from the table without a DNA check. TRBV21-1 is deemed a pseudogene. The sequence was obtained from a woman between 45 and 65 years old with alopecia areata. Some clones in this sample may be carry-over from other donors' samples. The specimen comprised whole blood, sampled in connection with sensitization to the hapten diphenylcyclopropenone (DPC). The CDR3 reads CASSTKPGQGTTDTQYF. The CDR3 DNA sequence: TGTGCCAGCAGCACGAAACCGGGACAGGGGACCACAGATACGCAGTATTTT.